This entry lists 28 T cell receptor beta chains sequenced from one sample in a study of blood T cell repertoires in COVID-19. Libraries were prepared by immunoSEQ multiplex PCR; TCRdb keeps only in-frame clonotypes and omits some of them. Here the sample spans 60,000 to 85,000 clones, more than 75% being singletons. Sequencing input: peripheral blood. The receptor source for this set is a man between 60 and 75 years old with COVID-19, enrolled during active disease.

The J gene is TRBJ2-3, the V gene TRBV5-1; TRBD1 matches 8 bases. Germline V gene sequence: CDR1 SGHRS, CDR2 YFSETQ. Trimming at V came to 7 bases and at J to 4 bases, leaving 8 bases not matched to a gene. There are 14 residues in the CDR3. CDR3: CASVSGGSADTQYF. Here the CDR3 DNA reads TGCGCCAGCGTTTCAGGGGGCTCGGCAGATACGCAGTATTTT. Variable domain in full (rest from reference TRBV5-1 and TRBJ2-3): KAGVTQTPRYLIKTRGQQVTLSCSPISGHRSVSWYQQTPGQGLQFLFEYFSETQRNKGNFPGRFSGRQFSNSRSEMNVSTLELGDSALYLCASVSGGSADTQYFGPGTRLTVL.

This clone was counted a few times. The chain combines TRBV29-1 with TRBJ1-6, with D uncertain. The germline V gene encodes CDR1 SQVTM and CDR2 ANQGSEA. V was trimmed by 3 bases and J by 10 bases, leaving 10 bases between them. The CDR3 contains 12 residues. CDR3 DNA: TGCAGCGTTGAGGAGACGGGGTCACCCCTCCACTTT. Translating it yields CSVEETGSPLHF.

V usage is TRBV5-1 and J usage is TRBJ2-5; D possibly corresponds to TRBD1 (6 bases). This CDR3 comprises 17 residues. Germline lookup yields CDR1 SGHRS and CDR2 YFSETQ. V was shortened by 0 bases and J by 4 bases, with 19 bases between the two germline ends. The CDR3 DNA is TGCGCCAGCAGCTTGGCCCCAGGGGCCCCGGACCGAGAGACCCAGTACTTC. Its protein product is CASSLAPGAPDRETQYF.

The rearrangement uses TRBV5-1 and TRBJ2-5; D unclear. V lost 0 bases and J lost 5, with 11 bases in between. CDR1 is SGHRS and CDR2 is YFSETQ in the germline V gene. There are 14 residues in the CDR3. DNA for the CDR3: TGCGCCAGCAGCTTGGAAACGGTTACGGAGACCCAGTACTTC. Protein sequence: CASSLETVTETQYF.

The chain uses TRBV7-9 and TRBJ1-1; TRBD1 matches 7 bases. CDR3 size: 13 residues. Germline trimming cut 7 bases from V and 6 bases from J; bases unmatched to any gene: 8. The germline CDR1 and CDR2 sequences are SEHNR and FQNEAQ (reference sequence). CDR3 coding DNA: TGTGCCAGCACTAGGCAGGGGGTGTCTGAAGCTTTCTTT. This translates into CASTRQGVSEAFF.

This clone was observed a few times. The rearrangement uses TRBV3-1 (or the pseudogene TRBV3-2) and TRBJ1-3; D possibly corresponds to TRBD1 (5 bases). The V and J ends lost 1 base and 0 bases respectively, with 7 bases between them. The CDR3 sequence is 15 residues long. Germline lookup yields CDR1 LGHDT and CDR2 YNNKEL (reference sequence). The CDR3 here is CASSQGQYSGNTIYF. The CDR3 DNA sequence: TGTGCCAGCAGCCAAGGACAGTACTCTGGAAACACCATATATTTT.

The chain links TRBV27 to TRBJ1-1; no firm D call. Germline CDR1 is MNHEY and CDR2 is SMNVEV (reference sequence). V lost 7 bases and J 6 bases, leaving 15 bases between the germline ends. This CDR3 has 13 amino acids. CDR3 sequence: CASKVLFGAEAFF. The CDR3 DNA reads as TGTGCCAGCAAAGTTCTTTTTGGAGCTGAAGCTTTCTTT.

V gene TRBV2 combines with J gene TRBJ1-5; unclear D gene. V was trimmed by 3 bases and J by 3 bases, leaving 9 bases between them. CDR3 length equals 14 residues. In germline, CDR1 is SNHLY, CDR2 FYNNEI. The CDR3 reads CASSDFIVNQPQHF. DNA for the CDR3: TGTGCCAGCAGTGACTTTATTGTCAATCAGCCCCAGCATTTT. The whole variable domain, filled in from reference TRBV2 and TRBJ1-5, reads EPEVTQTPSHQVTQMGQEVILRCVPISNHLYFYWYRQILGQKVEFLVSFYNNEISEKSEIFDDQFSVERPDGSNFTLKIRSTKLEDSAMYFCASSDFIVNQPQHFGDGTRLSIL.

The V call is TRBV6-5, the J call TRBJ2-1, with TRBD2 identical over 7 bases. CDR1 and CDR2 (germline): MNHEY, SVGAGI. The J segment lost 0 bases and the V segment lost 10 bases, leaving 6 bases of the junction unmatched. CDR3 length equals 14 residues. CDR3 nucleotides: TGTGCCACCTACCGGGGGGACTCCTACAATGAGCAGTTCTTC. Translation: CATYRGDSYNEQFF.

Here the CDR3 DNA reads TGTGCCACCAGTGATCCCGGACAGGGGGCTGAAGAGCAGTACTTC. It yields the protein CATSDPGQGAEEQYF. V is TRBV24-1 and J is TRBJ2-7; the match to TRBD1 covers 11 bases. J was trimmed by 7 bases and V by 3 bases; bases with no gene match: 7. Germline lookup yields CDR1 KGHDR and CDR2 SFDVKD. The length of the CDR3 is 15 residues.

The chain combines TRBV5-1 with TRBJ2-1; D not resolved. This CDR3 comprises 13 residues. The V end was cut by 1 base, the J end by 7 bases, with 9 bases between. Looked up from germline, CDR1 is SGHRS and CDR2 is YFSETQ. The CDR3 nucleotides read TGCGCCAGCAGCTTGATCTCCCCGAATGAGCAGTTCTTC. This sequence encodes CASSLISPNEQFF.

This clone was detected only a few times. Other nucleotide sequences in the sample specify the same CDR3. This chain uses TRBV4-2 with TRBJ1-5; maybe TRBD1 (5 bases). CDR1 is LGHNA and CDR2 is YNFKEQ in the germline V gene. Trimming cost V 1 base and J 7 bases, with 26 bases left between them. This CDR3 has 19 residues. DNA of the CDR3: TGTGCCAGCAGCCAAGTGTCCCACCCAACAGGTTCGATTGTACAGCCCCAGCATTTT. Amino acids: CASSQVSHPTGSIVQPQHF.

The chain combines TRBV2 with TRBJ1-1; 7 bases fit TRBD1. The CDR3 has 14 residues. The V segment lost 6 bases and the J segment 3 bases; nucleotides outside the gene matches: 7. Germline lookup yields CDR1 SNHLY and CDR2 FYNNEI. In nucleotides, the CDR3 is TGTGCCAGCAGGGATACAGGGGTGGACACTGAAGCTTTCTTT. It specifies CASRDTGVDTEAFF.

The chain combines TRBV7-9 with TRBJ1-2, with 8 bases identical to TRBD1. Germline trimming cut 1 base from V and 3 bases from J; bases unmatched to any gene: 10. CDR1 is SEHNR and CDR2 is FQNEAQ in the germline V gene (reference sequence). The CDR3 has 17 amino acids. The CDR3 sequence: CASSLGAGGPLYYGYTF. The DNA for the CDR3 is TGTGCCAGCAGCTTAGGGGCAGGGGGCCCTCTCTACTATGGCTACACCTTC.

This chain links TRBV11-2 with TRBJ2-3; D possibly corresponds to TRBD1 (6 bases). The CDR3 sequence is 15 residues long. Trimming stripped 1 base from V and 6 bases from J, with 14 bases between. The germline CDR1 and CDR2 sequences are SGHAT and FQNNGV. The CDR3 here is CASSLAAQGWDTQYF. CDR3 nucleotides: TGTGCCAGCAGCTTAGCAGCCCAGGGGTGGGATACGCAGTATTTT.

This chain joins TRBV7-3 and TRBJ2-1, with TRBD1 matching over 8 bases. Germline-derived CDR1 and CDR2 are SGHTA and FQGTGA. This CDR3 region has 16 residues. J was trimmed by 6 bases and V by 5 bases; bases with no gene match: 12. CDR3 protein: CASSQQTGVRPNEQFF. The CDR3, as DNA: TGTGCCAGCAGCCAACAGACAGGGGTTAGGCCCAATGAGCAGTTCTTC.

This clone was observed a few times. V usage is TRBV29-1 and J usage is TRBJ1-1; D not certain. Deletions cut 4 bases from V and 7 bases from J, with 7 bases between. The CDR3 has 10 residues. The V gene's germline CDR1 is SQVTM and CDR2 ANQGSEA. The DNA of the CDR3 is TGCAGCGTTGGAACGGGTGAAGCTTTCTTT. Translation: CSVGTGEAFF.

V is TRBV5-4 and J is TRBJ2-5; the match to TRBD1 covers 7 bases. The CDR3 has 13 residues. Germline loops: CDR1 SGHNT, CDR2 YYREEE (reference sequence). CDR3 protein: CGFRGGYQETQYF. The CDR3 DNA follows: TGTGGTTTCAGAGGGGGCTACCAAGAGACCCAGTACTTC.

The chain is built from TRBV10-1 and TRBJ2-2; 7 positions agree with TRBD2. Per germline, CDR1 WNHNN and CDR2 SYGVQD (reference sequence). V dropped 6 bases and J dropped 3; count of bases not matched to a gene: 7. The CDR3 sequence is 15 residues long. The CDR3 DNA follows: TGCGCCAGCAGCGATACTAGCGACTACACCGGGGAGCTGTTTTTT. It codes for CASSDTSDYTGELFF.

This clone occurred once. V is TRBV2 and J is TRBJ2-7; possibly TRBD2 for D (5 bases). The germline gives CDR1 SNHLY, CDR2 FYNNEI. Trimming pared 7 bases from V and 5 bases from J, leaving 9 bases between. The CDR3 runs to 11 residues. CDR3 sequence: CASTGGDEQYF. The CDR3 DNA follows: TGTGCCAGCACCGGAGGAGACGAGCAGTACTTC.

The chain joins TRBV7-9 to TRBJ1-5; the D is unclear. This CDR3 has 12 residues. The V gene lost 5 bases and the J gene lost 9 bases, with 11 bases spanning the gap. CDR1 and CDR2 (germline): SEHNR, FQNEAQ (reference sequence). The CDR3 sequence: CASSRQESPQHF. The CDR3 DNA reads TGTGCCAGCAGCCGTCAGGAATCGCCCCAGCATTTT. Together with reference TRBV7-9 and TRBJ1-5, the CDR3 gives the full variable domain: DTGVSQNPRHKITKRGQNVTFRCDPISEHNRLYWYRQTLGQGPEFLTYFQNEAQLEKSRLLSDRFSAERPKGSFSTLEIQRTEQGDSAMYLCASSRQESPQHFGDGTRLSIL.

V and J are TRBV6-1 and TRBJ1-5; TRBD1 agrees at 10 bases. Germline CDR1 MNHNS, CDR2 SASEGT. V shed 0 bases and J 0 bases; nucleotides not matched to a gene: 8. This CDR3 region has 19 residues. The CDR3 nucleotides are TGTGCCAGCAGTGAAGCGTGGGGACAGGGGCAGTATAGCAATCAGCCCCAGCATTTT. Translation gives CASSEAWGQGQYSNQPQHF.

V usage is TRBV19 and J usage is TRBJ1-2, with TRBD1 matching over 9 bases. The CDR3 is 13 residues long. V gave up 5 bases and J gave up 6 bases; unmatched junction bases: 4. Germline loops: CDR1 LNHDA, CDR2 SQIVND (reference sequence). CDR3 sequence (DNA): TGTGCCAGTAGTCAGGACAGGGGCGATGGCTACACCTTC. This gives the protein CASSQDRGDGYTF.

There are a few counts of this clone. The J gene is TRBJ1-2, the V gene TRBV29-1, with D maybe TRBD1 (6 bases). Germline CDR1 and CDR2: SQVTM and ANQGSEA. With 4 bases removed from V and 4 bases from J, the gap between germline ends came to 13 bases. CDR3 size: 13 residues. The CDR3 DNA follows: TGCAGCGTTGGAGGGGGGGAAATCTATGGCTACACCTTC. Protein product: CSVGGGEIYGYTF.

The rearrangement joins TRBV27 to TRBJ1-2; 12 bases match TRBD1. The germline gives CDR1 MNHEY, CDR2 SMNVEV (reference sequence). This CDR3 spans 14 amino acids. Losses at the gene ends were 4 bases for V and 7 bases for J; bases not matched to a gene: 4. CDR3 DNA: TGTGCCAGCAGTTGGGGACAGGGGGCGCGTGGCTACACCTTC. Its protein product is CASSWGQGARGYTF.

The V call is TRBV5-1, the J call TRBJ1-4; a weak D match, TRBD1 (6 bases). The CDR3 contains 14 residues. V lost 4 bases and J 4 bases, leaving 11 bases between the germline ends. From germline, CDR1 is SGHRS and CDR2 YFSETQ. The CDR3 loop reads CASSRTAGNEKLFF. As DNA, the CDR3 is TGCGCCAGCAGCCGGACAGCCGGTAATGAAAAACTGTTTTTT.

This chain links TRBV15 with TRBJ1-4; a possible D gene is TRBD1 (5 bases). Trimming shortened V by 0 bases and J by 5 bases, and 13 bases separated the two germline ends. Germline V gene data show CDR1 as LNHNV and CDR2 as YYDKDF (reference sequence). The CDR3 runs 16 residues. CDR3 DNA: TGTGCCACCAGCAGAGATCGGACAACTGTGAATGAAAAACTGTTTTTT. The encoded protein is CATSRDRTTVNEKLFF.

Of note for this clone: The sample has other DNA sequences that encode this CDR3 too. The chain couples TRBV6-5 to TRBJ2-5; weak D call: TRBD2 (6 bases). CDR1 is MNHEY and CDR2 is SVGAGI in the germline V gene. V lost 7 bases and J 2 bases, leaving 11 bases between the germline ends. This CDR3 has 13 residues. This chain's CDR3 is CASKAGRQETQYF. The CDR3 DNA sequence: TGTGCCAGCAAGGCGGGGAGACAAGAGACCCAGTACTTC.